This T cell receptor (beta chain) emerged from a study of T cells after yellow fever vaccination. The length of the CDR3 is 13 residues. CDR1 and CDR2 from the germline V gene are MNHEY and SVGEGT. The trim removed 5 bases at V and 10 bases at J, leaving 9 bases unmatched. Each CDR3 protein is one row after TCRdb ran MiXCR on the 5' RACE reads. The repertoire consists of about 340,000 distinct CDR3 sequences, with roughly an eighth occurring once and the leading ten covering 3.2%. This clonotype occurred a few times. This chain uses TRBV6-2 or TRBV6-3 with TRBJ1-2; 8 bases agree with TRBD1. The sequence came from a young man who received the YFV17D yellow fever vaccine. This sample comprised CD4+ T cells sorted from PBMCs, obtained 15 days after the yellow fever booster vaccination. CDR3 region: CASSKTGATAYTF. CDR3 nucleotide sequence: TGTGCCAGCAGTAAGACAGGGGCAACCGCCTACACCTTC.